Below are 14 T cell receptor beta chains sequenced from a single sample in a study of cytomegalovirus exposure and HLA in healthy donors. A multiplex PCR was run with 60 Vbeta primers and 13 Jbeta primers. Profiled with immunoSEQ multiplex PCR; TCRdb holds only in-frame clones, not every one. The top ten clones hold 1.7% of a sample with under 200,000 clones, about four fifths of them seen once. Input material: PBMCs. These receptors all stem from a woman aged 18-29 years in good health and CMV-seronegative.

The V gene is TRBV6-5, the J gene TRBJ1-4, with 10 bases that match TRBD1. This CDR3 is built from 14 residues. The trim removed 6 bases at V and 6 bases at J, leaving 4 bases unmatched. The V gene's germline CDR1 is MNHEY and CDR2 SVGAGI. The DNA for the CDR3 is TGTGCCAGCAGCCTGACAGGGGGCGATGAAAAACTGTTTTTT. Encoded protein: CASSLTGGDEKLFF.

V usage is TRBV2 and J usage is TRBJ2-5, with a possible D match to TRBD2 (6 bases). Germline assignment: CDR1 SNHLY and CDR2 FYNNEI. The CDR3 is 13 residues long. V was pared by 0 bases and J by 8 bases, with 10 bases between. Here the CDR3 reads CASSEAQGGTQYF. Written as DNA, the CDR3 is TGTGCCAGCAGTGAAGCGCAGGGAGGCACCCAGTACTTC.

The gene calls are TRBV6-5 and TRBJ2-3; 7 positions match TRBD2. The trim removed 6 bases at V and 2 bases at J, leaving 8 bases unmatched. CDR1 is MNHEY, CDR2 SVGAGI, per germline. The CDR3 totals 15 residues. CDR3 region: CASRPLADITDTQYF. CDR3 coding DNA: TGTGCCAGCAGGCCTCTAGCGGATATCACAGATACGCAGTATTTT.

The rearrangement uses TRBV28 and TRBJ2-1; the D gene is possibly TRBD2 (6 bases). V was trimmed by 3 bases and J by 4 bases, leaving 10 bases between them. CDR1 MDHEN and CDR2 SYDVKM come from the germline V gene. The CDR3 is 14 residues long. CDR3 nucleotide sequence: TGTGCCAGCAGTTTTTCTGGGGGGTACAATGAGCAGTTCTTC. Translated: CASSFSGGYNEQFF.

The J gene is TRBJ2-7, the V gene TRBV27, with a tentative D call TRBD2 (5 bases). The CDR3 is 14 amino acids. V lost 6 bases to trimming and J lost 11 bases, with 23 bases between them. Per the germline V gene, CDR1 is MNHEY and CDR2 is SMNVEV (reference sequence). This chain's CDR3 is CASSLDGSRGLEYV. The CDR3 nucleotides are TGTGCCAGCAGCCTAGACGGAAGCCGGGGATTGGAGTACGTC.

This clone was found a few times. The rearrangement uses TRBV30 and TRBJ2-7; 10 bases are a match to TRBD1. Germline V gene data show CDR1 as GTSNPN and CDR2 as SVGIG (reference sequence). This CDR3 contains 14 residues. Trimming took 4 bases from V and 7 from J; bases not matched to a gene: 10. DNA for the CDR3: TGTGCCTGGAAAAACAGACAGGGGGCGAAAGAGCAGTACTTC. It codes for CAWKNRQGAKEQYF.

V gene TRBV28 combines with J gene TRBJ1-2; TRBD1 aligns across 12 bases. Germline CDR1 and CDR2: MDHEN and SYDVKM. V lost 8 bases, J lost 7 bases, and 8 bases stayed unmatched. This CDR3 spans 14 amino acids. The CDR3 DNA is TGTGCCAGCGGCCTCGGGACAGGGGGCTTTGGCTACACCTTC. It encodes CASGLGTGGFGYTF.

The chain links TRBV29-1 to TRBJ1-4; maybe TRBD1 (6 bases). The CDR3 runs 13 residues. Germline V lookup: CDR1 SQVTM, CDR2 ANQGSEA. Trimming took off 1 base at V and 4 bases at J, with 7 bases between the two ends. The DNA of the CDR3 is TGCAGCGTTGAAGGGACAGATAATGAAAAACTGTTTTTT. It codes for CSVEGTDNEKLFF.

This sequence joins TRBV27 and TRBJ1-5; a possible D gene is TRBD1 (6 bases). V was clipped by 2 bases and J by 5 bases, with 10 bases between them. CDR1 is MNHEY, CDR2 SMNVEV, per germline (reference sequence). The CDR3 is made up of 14 amino acids. CDR3 region: CASSLEGQDQPQHF. The DNA for the CDR3 is TGTGCCAGCAGTTTAGAGGGACAAGATCAGCCCCAGCATTTT.

The chain recombines TRBV5-1 with TRBJ1-3; TRBD1 matches at 11 bases. The germline gives CDR1 SGHRS, CDR2 YFSETQ. The CDR3 length is 17 residues. Trimming cost V 3 bases and J 3 bases; bases outside gene matches: 8. CDR3 DNA sequence: TGCGCCAGCAGCTCCTATACCGGGACAGGGGGTGGAAACACCATATATTTT. Translating it yields CASSSYTGTGGGNTIYF. The variable domain in full, with the rest retrieved from reference TRBV5-1 and TRBJ1-3, is KAGVTQTPRYLIKTRGQQVTLSCSPISGHRSVSWYQQTPGQGLQFLFEYFSETQRNKGNFPGRFSGRQFSNSRSEMNVSTLELGDSALYLCASSSYTGTGGGNTIYFGEGSWLTVV.

The J gene is TRBJ1-5, the V gene TRBV27; tentatively, D is TRBD1 (6 bases). Germline lookup yields CDR1 MNHEY and CDR2 SMNVEV (reference sequence). There are 18 residues in the CDR3. The V and J ends lost 5 bases and 0 bases respectively, with 20 bases between them. This chain's CDR3 is CASSAFGGGRDSNQPQHF. In DNA form, the CDR3 reads TGTGCCAGCAGTGCCTTCGGCGGGGGGCGCGATAGCAATCAGCCCCAGCATTTT.

The chain combines TRBV4-2 with TRBJ1-3; D gene unclear. Germline assignment: CDR1 LGHNA and CDR2 YNFKEQ. The CDR3 has 14 residues. V was clipped by 2 bases and J by 4 bases, with 9 bases between them. The CDR3 reads CASSQMGGGNTIYF. In DNA form, the CDR3 reads TGTGCCAGCAGCCAAATGGGAGGGGGAAACACCATATATTTT.

This chain uses TRBV28 with TRBJ2-5; 9 bases line up with TRBD1. The V and J ends lost 4 bases and 5 bases, in that order; junction bases with no gene match: 11. The CDR3 is made up of 16 amino acids. The germline CDR1 and CDR2 sequences are MDHEN and SYDVKM. The CDR3 DNA follows: TGTGCCAGCAGTTCCCGACAGGGGGTTCTTATGGAGACCCAGTACTTC. Amino acids: CASSSRQGVLMETQYF.

V usage is TRBV7-9 and J usage is TRBJ1-1; 7 nucleotides align to TRBD1. This CDR3 is 14 amino acids long. Losses at the gene ends were 8 bases for V and 4 bases for J; bases not matched to a gene: 10. The germline gives CDR1 SEHNR, CDR2 FQNEAQ (reference sequence). The CDR3 is CASSHGRGLTEAFF. The DNA of the CDR3 is TGTGCCAGCTCGCACGGGAGGGGGCTCACTGAAGCTTTCTTT.